Listed here are 29 T cell receptor beta chains from one sample, sequenced in a study of T-cell reconstitution after alpha-beta-depleted transplantation in children. Unique molecular identifiers were incorporated into the prepared TCRbeta library. TCRdb re-called the PCR reads with MiXCR, one entry per CDR3 protein. The data contain 280,000 or so distinct CDR3 sequences, more than 9% of them seen just once; the ten biggest clones take up around a quarter. This material consisted of peripheral blood, taken 180 days after TCRalphabeta/CD19-depleted stem cell transplant. The receptors were sampled from a male patient aged 2 to 10 who had a stem cell transplant for chronic granulomatous disease, so the T cells may come from the graft donor.

At least ten counts were recorded for this clonotype. This chain links TRBV11-2 with TRBJ2-1; D is uncertain. The CDR3 is made up of 17 amino acids. V lost 7 bases and J lost 0, with 19 bases in between. Germline V gene sequence: CDR1 SGHAT, CDR2 FQNNGV. CDR3 residues: CASTPGTTASSYNEQFF. CDR3 DNA sequence: TGTGCCAGCACCCCTGGAACGACGGCTAGCTCCTACAATGAGCAGTTCTTC. The whole variable domain, filled in from reference TRBV11-2 and TRBJ2-1, reads EAGVAQSPRYKIIEKRQSVAFWCNPISGHATLYWYQQILGQGPKLLIQFQNNGVVDDSQLPKDRFSAERLKGVDSTLKIQPAKLEDSAVYLCASTPGTTASSYNEQFFGPGTRLTVL.

There are many counts of this clonotype. The J gene is TRBJ1-1, the V gene TRBV25-1; D perhaps matches TRBD1 (5 bases). Trimming removed 0 bases at V and 5 bases at J, with 10 bases between. The V gene's germline CDR1 is MGHDK and CDR2 SYGVNS. This CDR3 has 14 amino acids. Written as DNA, the CDR3 is TGTGCCAGCAGTGAATATGGGGAGGGGACTGAAGCTTTCTTT. Translated, it gives CASSEYGEGTEAFF.

At least ten counts were recorded for this clonotype. The chain joins TRBV18 to TRBJ2-5; 7 positions match TRBD2. The J call may be incorrect, as the DNA end agrees better with TRBJ2-3. The CDR3 loop spans 12 amino acids. The germline V gene encodes CDR1 KGHSH and CDR2 LQKENI. The DNA for the CDR3 is TGTGCCAGCTCCCTCGGGGGGAAAACGCAGTATTTT. Encoded protein: CASSLGGKTQYF.

Worth noting for this clonotype: This may be a read error, as it is one base from a much larger clone. V usage is TRBV20-1 and J usage is TRBJ2-2; D possibly uses TRBD1 or TRBD2 (5 bases each). Germline CDR1 DFQATT, CDR2 SNEGSKA (reference sequence). CDR3 size: 16 residues. The CDR3 loop reads CSARVPGRRNTGEPFF. CDR3 DNA: TGCAGTGCTAGAGTCCCGGGGCGCCGAAACACCGGGGAGCCGTTTTTT.

In its sample, this clonotype was seen many times. The V and J genes are TRBV29-1 and TRBJ2-1, with D tentatively TRBD1 (5 bases). CDR1 is SQVTM and CDR2 is ANQGSEA in the germline V gene. The CDR3 loop spans 11 amino acids. V lost 3 bases and J 8 bases, leaving 8 bases between the germline ends. Written as DNA, the CDR3 is TGCAGCGTTGAGAAGGGGTATGAGCAGTTCTTC. It specifies CSVEKGYEQFF.

In this sample, this clonotype turned up many times. The V gene is TRBV20-1, the J gene TRBJ2-1, with a weak D call TRBD2 (5 bases). The CDR3 consists of 15 residues. CDR1 is DFQATT, CDR2 SNEGSKA, per germline (reference sequence). V was pared by 3 bases and J by 8 bases, with 20 bases between. The CDR3 region has the DNA TGCAGTGCTAGCGGTATCGGGGTCCCCTCCCATGAGCAGTTCTTC. Translated, it gives CSASGIGVPSHEQFF.

At least ten counts were recorded for this clonotype. V gene TRBV20-1 combines with J gene TRBJ1-2; TRBD1 aligns across 7 bases. The CDR3 runs 13 residues. CDR1 DFQATT and CDR2 SNEGSKA come from the germline V gene (reference sequence). V gave up 6 bases and J gave up 6 bases; unmatched junction bases: 10. Here the CDR3 DNA reads TGCAGTGCGCCGGGACAGAATATTGATGGCTACACCTTC. It specifies CSAPGQNIDGYTF.

This clonotype was seen many times. J is TRBJ2-5 and V is TRBV20-1; D is perhaps TRBD2 (5 bases). CDR1 and CDR2 from the germline V gene are DFQATT and SNEGSKA (reference sequence). V was clipped by 2 bases and J by 1 base, with 8 bases between them. CDR3 length: 13 residues. Written as DNA, the CDR3 is TGCAGTGCTAGAAAGAGGGCCCAAGAGACCCAGTACTTC. Protein sequence: CSARKRAQETQYF.

Worth noting for this clonotype: One end of the junction does not line up with germline, which may come from a read error. V is TRBV7-9 and J is TRBJ2-7, with TRBD1 as a possible D gene (5 bases). The CDR3 length is 14 residues. Germline V gene lookup returns CDR1 SEHNR and CDR2 FQNEAQ (reference sequence). The CDR3 is CGSSPRGQPYEQYF. The CDR3 DNA is TGTGGCAGCAGCCCAAGGGGCCAACCCTACGAGCAGTACTTC. The whole variable domain, remainder taken from reference TRBV7-9 and TRBJ2-7, is DTGVSQNPRHKITKRGQNVTFRCDPISEHNRLYWYRQTLGQGPEFLTYFQNEAQLEKSRLLSDRFSAERPKGSFSTLEIQRTEQGDSAMYLCGSSPRGQPYEQYFGPGTRLTVT.

This clonotype was recorded many times. The rearrangement uses TRBV6-1 and TRBJ1-6, with D perhaps matching TRBD1 (5 bases). The CDR3 is 15 amino acids. Germline V gene sequence: CDR1 MNHNS, CDR2 SASEGT. The V and J ends lost 6 bases and 10 bases respectively, with 19 bases between them. CDR3 region: CASRNDWSGSSPLHF. CDR3 coding DNA: TGTGCCAGCAGGAACGACTGGTCAGGGAGCTCACCCCTCCACTTT.

This clonotype appeared a few times. The chain has TRBV14 and TRBJ2-6; D is possibly TRBD1 (5 bases). The CDR3 loop spans 17 amino acids. CDR1 and CDR2 (germline): SGHDN, FVKESK. The V end lost 0 bases, the J end lost 2 bases, and 11 bases lay between the germline ends. CDR3 in amino acids: CASSQDRALTGANVLTF. The CDR3, as DNA: TGTGCCAGCAGCCAAGACAGGGCCCTGACTGGGGCCAACGTCCTGACTTTC.

This clonotype was seen a few times. V gene TRBV28 combines with J gene TRBJ2-5; tentatively, D is TRBD2 (5 bases). The V end was cut by 6 bases, the J end by 1 base, with 9 bases between. This CDR3 has 13 amino acids. Germline CDR1 reads MDHEN; CDR2 reads SYDVKM. This CDR3 is CASSILVQETQYF. For the CDR3, the DNA is TGTGCCAGCAGCATACTAGTCCAAGAGACCCAGTACTTC.

This clonotype has at least ten counts. An end of the junction differs from the germline gene, which may be a read error. The chain combines TRBV2 with TRBJ2-7; D gene ambiguous. The CDR3 spans 10 residues. Germline V gene sequence: CDR1 SNHLY, CDR2 FYNNEI. CDR3 coding DNA: TGTGCCGGCAGAGGCTACGAGCAGTACTTC. Translated, it gives CAGRGYEQYF. The whole variable domain, filled in from reference TRBV2 and TRBJ2-7, reads EPEVTQTPSHQVTQMGQEVILRCVPISNHLYFYWYRQILGQKVEFLVSFYNNEISEKSEIFDDQFSVERPDGSNFTLKIRSTKLEDSAMYFCAGRGYEQYFGPGTRLTVT.

This clonotype has ten or more counts. The CDR3 region is CASTRDRSSTDTQYF. The CDR3 bases are TGTGCCAGTACCAGGGACAGATCTAGCACAGATACGCAGTATTTT. The chain recombines TRBV19 with TRBJ2-3; 7 bases line up with TRBD1. Germline V gene lookup returns CDR1 LNHDA and CDR2 SQIVND (reference sequence). The junction had 7 bases not matched to a gene; V was cut back by 7 bases and J by 0 bases. The CDR3 contains 15 residues. Full variable domain (remainder filled in from reference TRBV19 and TRBJ2-3): DGGITQSPKYLFRKEGQNVTLSCEQNLNHDAMYWYRQDPGQGLRLIYYSQIVNDFQKGDIAEGYSVSREKKESFPLTVTSAQKNPTAFYLCASTRDRSSTDTQYFGPGTRLTVL.

This clonotype was detected many times. The chain carries TRBV7-3 and TRBJ2-3; D ambiguous. The V end was cut by 2 bases, the J end by 5 bases, with 8 bases between. Per the germline V gene, CDR1 is SGHTA and CDR2 is FQGTGA. CDR3 length equals 13 residues. CDR3 nucleotides: TGTGCCAGCAGCTTAGAAAGGAGAGATACGCAGTATTTT. Its protein product is CASSLERRDTQYF.

This clonotype showed up many times. This rearrangement joins TRBV20-1 to TRBJ2-5, with 7 positions matching TRBD1. The CDR3 has 14 amino acids. From germline, CDR1 is DFQATT and CDR2 SNEGSKA (reference sequence). V was clipped by 1 base and J by 1 base; unmatched bases: 3. The CDR3 sequence is CSARAGDSQETQYF. CDR3 bases: TGCAGTGCTAGAGCCGGGGACAGCCAAGAGACCCAGTACTTC.

This clonotype was observed many times. This chain connects TRBV12-3 or TRBV12-4 to TRBJ1-5; D perhaps matches TRBD1 (6 bases). V lost 6 bases and J lost 1, with 16 bases in between. The CDR3 is 16 residues long. The CDR3 region is CASSNRGGSSNQPQHF. For the CDR3, the DNA is TGTGCCAGCAGCAACCGAGGGGGTTCGAGCAATCAGCCCCAGCATTTT.

In its sample, this clonotype was seen many times. J is TRBJ2-6 and V is TRBV29-1, with D possibly matching TRBD1 (6 bases). The CDR3 length is 15 residues. Germline CDR1 and CDR2: SQVTM and ANQGSEA. Between the trimmed V and J ends, which lost 4 bases and 2 bases, there was a span of 12 bases. The CDR3 DNA is TGCAGCGTTGCTACAGGGATAACTGGGGCCAACGTCCTGACTTTC. Amino acids: CSVATGITGANVLTF.

This clonotype was recorded many times. The chain recombines TRBV4-1 with TRBJ1-1, with D tentatively TRBD1 (5 bases). Trimming cost V 0 bases and J 4 bases, with 18 bases left between them. The CDR3 is made up of 17 amino acids. The germline CDR1 and CDR2 sequences are MGHRA and YSYEKL. CDR3 region: CASSQDVTRVVSTEAFF. CDR3 nucleotide sequence: TGCGCCAGCAGCCAAGATGTGACCAGGGTGGTAAGCACTGAAGCTTTCTTT.

This clonotype was detected many times. The V and J genes are TRBV15 and TRBJ2-7; TRBD1 matches 8 bases. The V gene's germline CDR1 is LNHNV and CDR2 YYDKDF (reference sequence). The CDR3 is 16 amino acids. The V and J ends lost 0 bases and 4 bases, in that order; junction bases with no gene match: 8. CDR3 region: CATSRERDRPRYEQYF. CDR3 coding DNA: TGTGCCACCAGCAGAGAAAGGGACAGGCCACGGTACGAGCAGTACTTC.

This clonotype has a count of ten or more. This chain uses TRBV5-1 with TRBJ2-1; possible D gene TRBD2, 5 bases. Between the trimmed V and J ends, which lost 0 bases and 4 bases, there was a span of 14 bases. CDR1 and CDR2 from the germline V gene are SGHRS and YFSETQ. The CDR3 spans 16 residues. The CDR3 loop reads CASSLVGVGMYNEQFF. The CDR3 bases are TGCGCCAGCAGCTTGGTCGGGGTGGGAATGTACAATGAGCAGTTCTTC.

This clonotype was detected a few times. V is TRBV7-6 and J is TRBJ2-2; weak D call: TRBD2 (5 bases). The CDR3 length is 13 residues. V was cut by 8 bases and J by 1 base, with 8 bases left in between. CDR1 SGHVS and CDR2 FNYEAQ come from the germline V gene. In nucleotides, the CDR3 is TGTGCCAGCGAGGCGGGGAACACCGGGGAGCTGTTTTTT. Its translation is CASEAGNTGELFF.

This clonotype came up many times. The chain uses TRBV7-2 and TRBJ2-7, with D unresolved. CDR1 is SGHTA and CDR2 is FQGNSA in the germline V gene. V lost 4 bases and J lost 3, with 7 bases in between. This CDR3 region has 12 residues. CDR3 loop: CASSSDGYEQYF. The CDR3 region has the DNA TGTGCCAGCAGCTCGGACGGCTACGAGCAGTACTTC.

At least ten counts were recorded for this clonotype. V is TRBV30 and J is TRBJ1-1; D not resolved. CDR3 length equals 11 residues. Germline CDR1 and CDR2: GTSNPN and SVGIG (reference sequence). Trimming shortened V by 0 bases and J by 5 bases, and 4 bases separated the two germline ends. The CDR3 region has the DNA TGTGCCTGGAGTGTACTAACTGAAGCTTTCTTT. This gives the protein CAWSVLTEAFF.

At least ten counts were recorded for this clonotype. J is TRBJ2-7 and V is TRBV19, with TRBD2 identical over 9 bases. The germline V gene encodes CDR1 LNHDA and CDR2 SQIVND (reference sequence). Unmatched junction bases numbered 9, after V lost 4 bases and J lost 2 bases. This CDR3 has 16 residues. In nucleotides, the CDR3 is TGTGCCAGTAGTACCTTCAGCGGGAGGTCGGCCTACGAGCAGTACTTC. It codes for CASSTFSGRSAYEQYF. The full variable domain, completed using reference TRBV19 and TRBJ2-7, is DGGITQSPKYLFRKEGQNVTLSCEQNLNHDAMYWYRQDPGQGLRLIYYSQIVNDFQKGDIAEGYSVSREKKESFPLTVTSAQKNPTAFYLCASSTFSGRSAYEQYFGPGTRLTVT.

This clonotype was found many times. This chain joins TRBV12-3 or TRBV12-4 and TRBJ1-6; possibly TRBD1 for D (6 bases). The CDR3 spans 15 residues. V was cut by 5 bases and J by 6 bases, with 14 bases left in between. Written as DNA, the CDR3 is TGTGCCAGCAGTCCGCCTACAGGGAGTAATTCACCCCTCCACTTT. Translating gives CASSPPTGSNSPLHF.

CDR3 loop: CASSFMSGSGDEQFF. The CDR3 DNA sequence: TGTGCCAGCAGCTTTATGAGCGGGAGCGGGGATGAGCAGTTCTTC. This rearrangement joins TRBV7-9 to TRBJ2-1, with TRBD2 identical over 8 bases. Looked up from germline, CDR1 is SEHNR and CDR2 is FQNEAQ (reference sequence). Germline trimming cut 3 bases from V and 8 bases from J; bases unmatched to any gene: 9. The CDR3 loop spans 15 amino acids.

This clonotype was seen many times. V gene TRBV12-3 or TRBV12-4 combines with J gene TRBJ2-3; D may be TRBD2 (5 bases). V was cut by 6 bases and J by 3 bases, with 13 bases left in between. This CDR3 spans 14 amino acids. The CDR3 sequence: CASSSSFSTDTQYF. The DNA of the CDR3 is TGTGCCAGCAGCTCTAGCTTTTCGACAGATACGCAGTATTTT.

This clonotype was seen only once. A read error may explain this, as a much larger clone is one base away. Because it lacks the conserved phenylalanine or tryptophan at the end, this CDR3 is likely a read error. This chain connects TRBV29-1 to TRBJ2-3; D remains unclear. This CDR3 spans 12 amino acids. Germline assignment: CDR1 SQVTM and CDR2 ANQGSEA. CDR3 bases: TGCAGCGTTGGAGAAAGCAAAGATACGCAGTATCTT. Residues: CSVGESKDTQYL.